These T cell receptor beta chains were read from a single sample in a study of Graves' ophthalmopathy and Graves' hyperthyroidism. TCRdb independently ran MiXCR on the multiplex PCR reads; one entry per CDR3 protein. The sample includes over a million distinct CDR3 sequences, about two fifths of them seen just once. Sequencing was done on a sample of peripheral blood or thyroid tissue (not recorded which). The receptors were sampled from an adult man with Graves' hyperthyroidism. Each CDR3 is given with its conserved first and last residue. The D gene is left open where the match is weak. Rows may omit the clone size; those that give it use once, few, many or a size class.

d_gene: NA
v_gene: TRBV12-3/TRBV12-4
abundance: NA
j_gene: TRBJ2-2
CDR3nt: TGTGCCAGCAGTTTCGGCAGGGGGAGGGGGGAGCTGTTTTTT
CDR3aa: CASSFGRGRGELFF

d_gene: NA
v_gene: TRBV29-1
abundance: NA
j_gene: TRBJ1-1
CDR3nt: TGCAGCAGTTTGACGGATTTGAACACTGAAGCTTTCTTT
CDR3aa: CSSLTDLNTEAFF

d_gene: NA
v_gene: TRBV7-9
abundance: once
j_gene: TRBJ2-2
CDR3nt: TGTGCCAGCAGCTCCCGACTTTCTGGCTGGGGCACCGGGGAGCTGTCTTGG
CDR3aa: CASSSRLSGWGTGELSW

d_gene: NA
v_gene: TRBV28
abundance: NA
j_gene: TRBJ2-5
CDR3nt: TGTGCCAGCAGATCTACAGGACAAGAGACCCAGTACTTC
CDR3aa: CASRSTGQETQYF

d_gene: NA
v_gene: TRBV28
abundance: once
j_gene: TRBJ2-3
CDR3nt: TGTGCCAGCAGTTACCTAGAGCCGCAGTATTTT
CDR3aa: CASSYLEPQYF

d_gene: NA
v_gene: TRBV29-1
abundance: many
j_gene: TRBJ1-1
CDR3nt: TGCAGCGTTGATTATCTGGGGAACACTGAAGCTTTCTTT
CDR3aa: CSVDYLGNTEAFF

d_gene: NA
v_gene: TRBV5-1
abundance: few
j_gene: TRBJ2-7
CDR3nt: TGCGCCAGCTTCAACCCGGGGGTAAACTACGAGCAGTACTTC
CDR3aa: CASFNPGVNYEQYF

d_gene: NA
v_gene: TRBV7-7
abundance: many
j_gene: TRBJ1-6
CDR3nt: TGTGCCAGCAGCTTATCGGCAGGGGACTCCTATAATTCACCCCTCCACTTT
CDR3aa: CASSLSAGDSYNSPLHF

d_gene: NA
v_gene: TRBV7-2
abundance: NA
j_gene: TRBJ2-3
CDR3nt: TGTGCCAGCAGCTTAGGACGGCTGCAGCAGTATTTT
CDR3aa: CASSLGRLQQYF

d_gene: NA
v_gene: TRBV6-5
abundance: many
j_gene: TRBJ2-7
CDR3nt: TGTGCCAGCCAGTACTCCCACGAGCAGTACTTC
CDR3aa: CASQYSHEQYF

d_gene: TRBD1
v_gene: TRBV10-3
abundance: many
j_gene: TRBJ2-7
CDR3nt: TGTGCCATCAGTGAGTCCCCGGACAGGGTAAACCACGAGCAGTACTTC
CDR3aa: CAISESPDRVNHEQYF

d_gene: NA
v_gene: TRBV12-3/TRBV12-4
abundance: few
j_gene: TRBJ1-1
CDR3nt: TGTGCCAGCAGTTTCCCCGGGGGTGGCACTGAAGCTTTCTTT
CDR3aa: CASSFPGGGTEAFF

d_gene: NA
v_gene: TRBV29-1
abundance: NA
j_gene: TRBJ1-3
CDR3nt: TGCAGCGTTGAGAAGGACAGCTCTGGAAACACCATATATTTT
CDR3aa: CSVEKDSSGNTIYF

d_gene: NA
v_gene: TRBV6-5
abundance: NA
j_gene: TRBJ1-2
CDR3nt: TGTGCCAGCACCCTCCCCATCCAGGGTAGCTACACCTTC
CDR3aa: CASTLPIQGSYTF

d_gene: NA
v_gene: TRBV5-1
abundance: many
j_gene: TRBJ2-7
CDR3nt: TGCGCCAGCAGCTTGCGGAATCACTACGAGCAGTACTTC
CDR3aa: CASSLRNHYEQYF

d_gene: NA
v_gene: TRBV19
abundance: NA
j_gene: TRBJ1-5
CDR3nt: TGTGCCAGTCGATCGCGACAGTCTAGCAATCAGCCCCAGCATTTT
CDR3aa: CASRSRQSSNQPQHF

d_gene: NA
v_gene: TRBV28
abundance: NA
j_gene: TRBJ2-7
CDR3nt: TGTGCCAGCACCCCTTACTGGCGGGGCCACAACCCCGAGCAGTACTTC
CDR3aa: CASTPYWRGHNPEQYF

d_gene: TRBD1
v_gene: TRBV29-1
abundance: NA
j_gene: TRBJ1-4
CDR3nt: TGCAGCGTTTATACAGGGGGCAGGGAACTGTTTTTT
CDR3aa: CSVYTGGRELFF

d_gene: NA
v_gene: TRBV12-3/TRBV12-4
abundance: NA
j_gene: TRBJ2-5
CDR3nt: TGTGCCAGCAGTTTACTCCCGCAGGGCCAAGAGACCCAGTACTTC
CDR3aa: CASSLLPQGQETQYF

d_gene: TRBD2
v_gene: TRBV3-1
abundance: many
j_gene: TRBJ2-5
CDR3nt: TGTGCCAGCAGCCCGAGACTAGCGGAGGTACAAGAGACCCAGTACTTC
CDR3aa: CASSPRLAEVQETQYF

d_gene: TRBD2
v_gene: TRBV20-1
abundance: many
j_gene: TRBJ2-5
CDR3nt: TGCAGTGCTACCGAGCGGGGGCCGAGGGAGACCCAGTACTTC
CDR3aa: CSATERGPRETQYF

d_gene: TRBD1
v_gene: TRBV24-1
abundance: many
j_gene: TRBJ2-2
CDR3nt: TGTGCCACCAAGACAGGGGCCGGGGAGCTGTTTTTT
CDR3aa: CATKTGAGELFF

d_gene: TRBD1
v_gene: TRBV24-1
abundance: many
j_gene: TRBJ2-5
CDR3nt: TGTGCCACCAGTGATTATCGGGACAGGGTCCGAGAGACCCAGTACTTC
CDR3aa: CATSDYRDRVRETQYF

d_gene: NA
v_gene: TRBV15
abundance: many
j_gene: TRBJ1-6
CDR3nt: TGTGCCACCAGCGCCCTCGGGGGTGTAGTGTCACCCCTCCACTTT
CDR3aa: CATSALGGVVSPLHF

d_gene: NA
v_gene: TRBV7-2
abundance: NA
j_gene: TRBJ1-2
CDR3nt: TGTGCCAGCAGCCTACAGGCAGGGGCCGGCGGCTACACCTTC
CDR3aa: CASSLQAGAGGYTF

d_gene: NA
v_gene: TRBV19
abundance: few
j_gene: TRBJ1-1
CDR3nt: TGTGCCAGTAGAAGGTACTTCCGGGGGTTAACGGACACTGAAGCTTTCTTT
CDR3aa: CASRRYFRGLTDTEAFF

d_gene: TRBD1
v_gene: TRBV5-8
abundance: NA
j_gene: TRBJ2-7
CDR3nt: TGTGCCAGCAACGCCGTTCGACAGGGGACCTACGAGCAGTACTTC
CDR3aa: CASNAVRQGTYEQYF

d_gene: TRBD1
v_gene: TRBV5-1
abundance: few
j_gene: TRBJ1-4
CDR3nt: TGCGCCAGCAGCGGGACAGGGGGCCGGGAAAAACTGTTTTTT
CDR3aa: CASSGTGGREKLFF